A selection of T cell receptor beta chains follows, all from one sample in a study of T cell responses to AZD1222 COVID-19 vaccine. Produced via immunoSEQ multiplex PCR; TCRdb's table is partial and in-frame only. Among about 180,000 clones listed, approximately 90% were seen once. The input for sequencing was peripheral blood, taken on day 0 of AZD1222 vaccination. These receptors were taken from an adult in good health. The CDR3 runs from the conserved cysteine through the conserved F or W. Fields, in order: D gene, J gene, clone size, CDR3 length, V gene, CDR3 protein, CDR3 DNA. D genes are given only for firm matches. Clone sizes are given selectively: once, few, many, or a class where the clone is expanded.

>-|TRBJ2-3|-|13|TRBV5-1
CASRKDSTDTQYF
TGCGCCAGCAGGAAAGACTCCACAGATACGCAGTATTTT
>TRBD1|TRBJ1-4|once|16|TRBV6-2/TRBV6-3
CASSYQHDRVGEKLFF
TGTGCCAGCAGTTACCAGCACGACAGGGTCGGGGAAAAACTGTTTTTT
>-|TRBJ2-5|-|15|TRBV29-1
CSVDDLERTSGTQYF
TGCAGCGTTGATGATCTGGAGCGGACCTCTGGGACCCAGTACTTC
>TRBD2|TRBJ2-1|-|16|TRBV7-6
CASSPLAGAVYNEQFF
TGTGCCAGCAGCCCTTTAGCGGGGGCCGTCTACAATGAGCAGTTCTTC
>TRBD1|TRBJ1-2|-|15|TRBV3-1/TRBV3-2
CASSHWTGLNYGYTF
TGTGCCAGCAGCCACTGGACAGGCCTCAACTATGGCTACACCTTC
>TRBD1|TRBJ2-7|once|14|TRBV5-1
CASSAGQGTYEQYF
TGCGCCAGCAGCGCGGGACAGGGCACCTACGAGCAGTACTTC
>-|TRBJ1-6|-|17|TRBV4-3
CASSQAAASGYNSPLHF
TGCGCCAGCAGCCAAGCAGCGGCTTCGGGATATAATTCACCCCTCCACTTT
>-|TRBJ2-1|-|14|TRBV29-1
CSVPRRRDGGEQFF
TGCAGCGTCCCCAGGCGGCGGGATGGGGGTGAGCAGTTCTTC
>-|TRBJ1-1|-|14|TRBV28
CASSLKGRNTEAFF
TGTGCCAGCAGTTTAAAGGGGCGGAACACTGAAGCTTTCTTT
>TRBD1|TRBJ2-7|-|15|TRBV7-2
CASSLAGQGVYEQYF
TGTGCCAGCAGCTTAGCGGGACAGGGGGTCTACGAGCAGTACTTC
>-|TRBJ1-3|-|17|TRBV11-2
CASSLGAIRSSGNTIYF
TGTGCCAGCAGCTTAGGGGCCATACGGAGCTCTGGAAACACCATATATTTT
>-|TRBJ2-7|-|14|TRBV11-2
CASSLAAGSSEQYF
TGTGCCAGCAGCTTAGCCGCCGGGAGTAGCGAGCAGTACTTC
>TRBD1|TRBJ2-7|-|15|TRBV6-5
CASSYSRQGAYEQYF
TGTGCCAGCAGTTACTCGAGACAGGGGGCCTACGAGCAGTACTTC
>-|TRBJ1-1|few|17|TRBV28
CASSLYFRAEGSTEAFF
TGTGCCAGCAGTTTATATTTTCGGGCGGAGGGTAGCACTGAAGCTTTCTTT
>-|TRBJ1-2|-|14|TRBV27
CASSFRTANYGYTF
TGTGCCAGCAGTTTCCGGACCGCTAACTATGGCTACACCTTC
>-|TRBJ1-5|-|13|TRBV28
CASGGSSNQPQHF
TGTGCCAGCGGGGGGTCTAGCAATCAGCCCCAGCATTTT
>-|TRBJ1-2|-|13|TRBV5-6
CASTKRGGDGYTF
TGTGCCAGCACCAAGCGGGGGGGAGATGGCTACACCTTC
>TRBD2|TRBJ2-3|-|15|TRBV10-1
CASSRGTSGGDTQYF
TGCGCCAGCAGCAGAGGGACTAGCGGGGGGGATACGCAGTATTTT
>-|TRBJ1-6|once|14|TRBV27
CASTYRADNSPLHF
TGTGCCAGCACTTACAGGGCAGATAATTCACCCCTCCACTTT
>-|TRBJ1-5|-|13|TRBV28
CASSLERNQPQHF
TGTGCCAGCAGTTTAGAGCGAAATCAGCCCCAGCATTTT
>-|TRBJ1-1|-|11|TRBV28
CASSLNSRAFF
TGTGCCAGCAGTTTAAATTCCCGGGCTTTCTTT
>TRBD1|TRBJ2-7|-|15|TRBV4-3
CASSPAQGQVYEQYF
TGCGCCAGCAGCCCAGCTCAGGGACAGGTTTACGAGCAGTACTTC
>-|TRBJ2-7|-|15|TRBV5-1
CASSVSGTARYEQYF
TGCGCCAGCAGCGTAAGCGGGACAGCAAGATACGAGCAGTACTTC
>-|TRBJ2-3|-|13|TRBV5-4
CASSFSLSDTQYF
TGTGCCAGCAGCTTTAGTCTGAGTGATACGCAGTATTTT
>-|TRBJ2-5|-|14|TRBV9
CASSDLRAPETQYF
TGTGCCAGCAGTGACCTAAGGGCCCCGGAGACCCAGTACTTC
>TRBD2|TRBJ2-7|-|14|TRBV27
CASSFSGRGNEQYF
TGTGCCAGCAGTTTTAGCGGGAGGGGGAACGAGCAGTACTTC
>-|TRBJ1-1|-|14|TRBV7-3
CASSPHGQNTEAFF
TGTGCCAGCAGCCCCCACGGACAGAACACTGAAGCTTTCTTT
>TRBD1|TRBJ1-1|-|12|TRBV10-2
CASASGGTEAFF
TGCGCCAGCGCTTCAGGGGGCACTGAAGCTTTCTTT
>-|TRBJ2-5|few|12|TRBV30
CASSGLGETQYF
TGTGCCAGCTCGGGGTTAGGAGAGACCCAGTACTTC